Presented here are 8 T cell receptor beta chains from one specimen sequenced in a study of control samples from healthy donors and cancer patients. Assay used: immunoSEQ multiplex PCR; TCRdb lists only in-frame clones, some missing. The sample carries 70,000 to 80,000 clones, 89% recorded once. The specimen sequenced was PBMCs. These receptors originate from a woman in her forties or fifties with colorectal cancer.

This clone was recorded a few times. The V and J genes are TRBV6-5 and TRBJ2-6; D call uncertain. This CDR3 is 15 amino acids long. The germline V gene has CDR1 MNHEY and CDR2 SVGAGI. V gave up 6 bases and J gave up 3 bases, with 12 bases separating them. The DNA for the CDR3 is TGTGCCAGCAGACTTCGGAGCCTTGGGGCCAACGTCCTGACTTTC. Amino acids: CASRLRSLGANVLTF.

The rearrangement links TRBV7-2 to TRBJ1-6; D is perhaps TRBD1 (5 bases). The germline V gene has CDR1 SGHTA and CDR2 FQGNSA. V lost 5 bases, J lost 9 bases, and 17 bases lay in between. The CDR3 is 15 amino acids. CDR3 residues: CASSPRQIRVSPLHF. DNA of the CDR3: TGTGCCAGCAGCCCCCGACAGATCAGGGTTTCACCCCTCCACTTT.

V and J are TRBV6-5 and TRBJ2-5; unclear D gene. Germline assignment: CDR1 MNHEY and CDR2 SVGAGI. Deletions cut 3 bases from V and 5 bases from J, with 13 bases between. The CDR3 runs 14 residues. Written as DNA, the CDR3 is TGTGCCAGCAGTTATGGGTTGGCCTCGGAGACCCAGTACTTC. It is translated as CASSYGLASETQYF.

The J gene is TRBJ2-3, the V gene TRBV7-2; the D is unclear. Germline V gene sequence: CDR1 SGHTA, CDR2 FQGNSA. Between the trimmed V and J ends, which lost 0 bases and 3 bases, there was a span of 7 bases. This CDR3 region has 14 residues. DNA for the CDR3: TGTGCCAGCAGCTTAGCGTGGGGAACAGATACGCAGTATTTT. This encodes CASSLAWGTDTQYF. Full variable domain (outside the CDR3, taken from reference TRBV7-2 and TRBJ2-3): GAGVSQSPSNKVTEKGKDVELRCDPISGHTALYWYRQSLGQGLEFLIYFQGNSAPDKSGLPSDRFSAERTGGSVSTLTIQRTQQEDSAVYLCASSLAWGTDTQYFGPGTRLTVL.

The CDR3 DNA reads as TGTGCCAGCAGTGAAGCAGGGCTCACAGATACGCAGTATTTT. Translation: CASSEAGLTDTQYF. V is TRBV2 and J is TRBJ2-3; D gene ambiguous. V lost 0 bases and J lost 2, with 6 bases in between. The CDR3 totals 14 residues. Germline V CDR1 and CDR2: SNHLY, FYNNEI.

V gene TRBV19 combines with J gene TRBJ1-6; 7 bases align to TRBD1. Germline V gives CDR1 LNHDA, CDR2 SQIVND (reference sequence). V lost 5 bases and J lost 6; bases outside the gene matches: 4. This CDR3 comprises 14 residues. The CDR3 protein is CASSEGQSNSPLHF. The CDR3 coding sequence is TGTGCCAGTAGTGAGGGACAGTCTAATTCACCCCTCCACTTT.

The CDR3 DNA sequence: TGTGCCTCTAGGGAACTCCTTAGCACAGATACGCAGTATTTT. Amino acid sequence: CASRELLSTDTQYF. The chain carries TRBV19 and TRBJ2-3, with D uncertain. Trimming pared 11 bases from V and 0 bases from J, leaving 15 bases between. Germline CDR1 and CDR2: LNHDA and SQIVND (reference sequence). CDR3 length equals 14 residues.

In nucleotides, the CDR3 is TGCAGCGTTGAAGGAGGGACACCAAACTATGGCTACACCTTC. This encodes CSVEGGTPNYGYTF. The chain employs TRBV29-1 and TRBJ1-2; TRBD1 is a possible D gene (6 bases). With 1 base removed from V and 2 bases from J, the gap between germline ends came to 11 bases. Germline V gene sequence: CDR1 SQVTM, CDR2 ANQGSEA. This CDR3 is built from 14 residues. The full variable domain, in which reference TRBV29-1 and TRBJ1-2 provide the parts outside the CDR3, is SAVISQKPSRDICQRGTSLTIQCQVDSQVTMMFWYRQQPGQSLTLIATANQGSEATYESGFVIDKFPISRPNLTFSTLTVSNMSPEDSSIYLCSVEGGTPNYGYTFGSGTRLTVV.